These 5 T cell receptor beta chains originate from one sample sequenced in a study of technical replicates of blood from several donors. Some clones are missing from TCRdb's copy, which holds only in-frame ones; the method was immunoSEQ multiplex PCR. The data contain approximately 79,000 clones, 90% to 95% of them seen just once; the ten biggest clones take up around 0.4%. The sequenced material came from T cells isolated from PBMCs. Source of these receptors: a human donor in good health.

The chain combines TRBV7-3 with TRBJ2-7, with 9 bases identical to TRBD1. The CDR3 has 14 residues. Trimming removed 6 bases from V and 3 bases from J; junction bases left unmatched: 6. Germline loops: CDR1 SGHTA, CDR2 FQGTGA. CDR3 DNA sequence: TGTGCCAGCAGTCCCGGGACAGGGAACTACGAGCAGTACTTC. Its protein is CASSPGTGNYEQYF.

For the CDR3, the DNA is TGTGCCATCAGTGACCCGACAGGGGGCGCCGGCTACGAGCAGTACTTC. Translated, it gives CAISDPTGGAGYEQYF. The chain couples TRBV10-3 to TRBJ2-7; 10 bases match TRBD1. The CDR3 extends over 16 amino acids. V shed 3 bases and J 3 bases; nucleotides not matched to a gene: 8. Germline CDR1 is ENHRY and CDR2 is SYGVKD.

The CDR3 bases are TGTGCCAGCAGCTTACAGAATCAGCCCCAGCATTTT. It translates to CASSLQNQPQHF. The rearrangement joins TRBV7-2 to TRBJ1-5; D not certain. Germline V gene data show CDR1 as SGHTA and CDR2 as FQGNSA. CDR3 length: 12 amino acids. Trimming took 2 bases from V and 4 from J, leaving 3 bases between them.

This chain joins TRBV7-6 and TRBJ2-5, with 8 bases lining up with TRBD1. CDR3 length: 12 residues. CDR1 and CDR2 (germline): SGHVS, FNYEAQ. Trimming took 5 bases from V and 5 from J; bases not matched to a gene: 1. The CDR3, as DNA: TGTGCCAGCAGCCACAGGGGGGAGACCCAGTACTTC. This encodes CASSHRGETQYF. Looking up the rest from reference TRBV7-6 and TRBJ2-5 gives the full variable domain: GAGVSQSPRYKVTKRGQDVALRCDPISGHVSLYWYRQALGQGPEFLTYFNYEAQQDKSGLPNDRFSAERPEGSISTLTIQRTEQRDSAMYRCASSHRGETQYFGPGTRLLVL.

CDR3 coding DNA: TGTGCCATCAGTATGACAGGGGGGGAGACCCAGTACTTC. Its protein is CAISMTGGETQYF. This sequence joins TRBV10-3 and TRBJ2-5, with TRBD1 matching over 9 bases. The ends lost 5 bases at V and 5 bases at J; junction bases unmatched: 3. CDR1 is ENHRY, CDR2 SYGVKD, per germline. The CDR3 totals 13 residues.